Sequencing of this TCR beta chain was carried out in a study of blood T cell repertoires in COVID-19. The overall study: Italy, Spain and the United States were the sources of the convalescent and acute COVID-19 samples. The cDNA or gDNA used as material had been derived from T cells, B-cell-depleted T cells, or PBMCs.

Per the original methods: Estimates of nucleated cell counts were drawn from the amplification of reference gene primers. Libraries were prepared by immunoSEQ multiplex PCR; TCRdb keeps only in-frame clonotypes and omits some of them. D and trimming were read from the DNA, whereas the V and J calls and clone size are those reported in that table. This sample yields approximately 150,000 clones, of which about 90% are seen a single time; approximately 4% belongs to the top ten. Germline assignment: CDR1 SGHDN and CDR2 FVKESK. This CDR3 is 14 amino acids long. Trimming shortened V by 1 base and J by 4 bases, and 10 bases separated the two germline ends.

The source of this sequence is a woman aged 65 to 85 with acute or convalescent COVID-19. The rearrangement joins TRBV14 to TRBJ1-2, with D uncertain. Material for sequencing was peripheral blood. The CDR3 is CASSQVDSPYGYTF. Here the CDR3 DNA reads TGTGCCAGCAGCCAAGTGGACTCCCCCTATGGCTACACCTTC. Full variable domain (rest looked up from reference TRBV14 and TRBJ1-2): EAGVTQFPSHSVIEKGQTVTLRCDPISGHDNLYWYRRVMGKEIKFLLHFVKESKQDESGMPNNRFLAERTGGTYSTLKVQPAELEDSGVYFCASSQVDSPYGYTFGSGTRLTVV.